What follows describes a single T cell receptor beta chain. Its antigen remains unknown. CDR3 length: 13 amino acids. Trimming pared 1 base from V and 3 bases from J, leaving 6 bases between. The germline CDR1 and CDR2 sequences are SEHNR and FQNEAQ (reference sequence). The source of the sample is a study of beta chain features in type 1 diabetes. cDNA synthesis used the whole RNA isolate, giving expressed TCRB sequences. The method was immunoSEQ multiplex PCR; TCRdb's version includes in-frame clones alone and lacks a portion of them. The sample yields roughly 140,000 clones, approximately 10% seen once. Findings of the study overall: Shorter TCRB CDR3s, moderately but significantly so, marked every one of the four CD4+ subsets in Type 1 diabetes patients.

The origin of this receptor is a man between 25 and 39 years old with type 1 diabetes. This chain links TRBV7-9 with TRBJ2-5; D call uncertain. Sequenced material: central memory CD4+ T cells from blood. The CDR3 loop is CASSLEIKETQYF. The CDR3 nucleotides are TGTGCCAGCAGCTTAGAAATTAAAGAGACCCAGTACTTC.